The entry that follows covers one TCR beta chain sequence. This CDR3 is 15 amino acids long. V lost 0 bases, J lost 5 bases, and 17 bases lay in between. Per the germline V gene, CDR1 is DFQATT and CDR2 is SNEGSKA (reference sequence). A single record per CDR3 protein comes from TCRdb applying MiXCR to the RT-PCR reads. This sample carries around 700,000 distinct CDR3 sequences, 13% to 15% of them seen once, and the ten largest clones take 3% to 4.5%. The sequencing sample was made of memory CD4+ T cells from blood. J is TRBJ2-7 and V is TRBV20-1; D gene ambiguous. This clonotype was obtained from a female donor in good health, serving as a healthy control. CDR3 sequence: CSARDPVSNSHEQYF. The CDR3 DNA reads TGCAGTGCTAGAGATCCCGTTAGCAATAGCCACGAGCAGTACTTC.